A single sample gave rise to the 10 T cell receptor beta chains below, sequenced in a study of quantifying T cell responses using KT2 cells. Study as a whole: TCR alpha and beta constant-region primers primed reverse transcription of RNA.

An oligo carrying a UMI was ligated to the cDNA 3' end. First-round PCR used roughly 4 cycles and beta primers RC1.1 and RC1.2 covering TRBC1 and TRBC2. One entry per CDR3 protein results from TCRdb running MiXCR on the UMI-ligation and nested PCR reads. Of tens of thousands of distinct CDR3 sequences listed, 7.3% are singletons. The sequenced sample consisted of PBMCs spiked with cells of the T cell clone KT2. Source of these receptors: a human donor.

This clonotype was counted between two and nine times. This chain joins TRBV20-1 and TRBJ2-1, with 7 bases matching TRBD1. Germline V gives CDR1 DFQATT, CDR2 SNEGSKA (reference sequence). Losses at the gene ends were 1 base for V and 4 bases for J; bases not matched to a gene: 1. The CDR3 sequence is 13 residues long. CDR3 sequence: CSARAGGYNEQFF. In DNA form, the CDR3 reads TGCAGTGCTAGAGCAGGGGGTTACAATGAGCAGTTCTTC.

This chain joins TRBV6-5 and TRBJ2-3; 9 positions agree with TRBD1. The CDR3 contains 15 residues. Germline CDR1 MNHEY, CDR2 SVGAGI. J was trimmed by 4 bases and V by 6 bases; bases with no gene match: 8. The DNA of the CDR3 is TGTGCCAGCAGCCGCACAGGGGGCTTAGCAGATACGCAGTATTTT. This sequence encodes CASSRTGGLADTQYF.

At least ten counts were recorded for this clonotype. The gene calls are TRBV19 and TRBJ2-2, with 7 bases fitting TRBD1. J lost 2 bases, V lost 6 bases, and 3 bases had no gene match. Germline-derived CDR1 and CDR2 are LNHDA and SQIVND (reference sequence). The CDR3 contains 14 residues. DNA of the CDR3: TGTGCCAGTAGAGACAGGGTAAACACCGGGGAGCTGTTTTTT. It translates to CASRDRVNTGELFF.

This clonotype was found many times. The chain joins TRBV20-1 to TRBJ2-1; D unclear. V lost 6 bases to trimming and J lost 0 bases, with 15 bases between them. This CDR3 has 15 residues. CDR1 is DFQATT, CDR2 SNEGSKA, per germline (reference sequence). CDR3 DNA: TGCAGTGCCCAATCGCTGGCGTTCTCCTACAATGAGCAGTTCTTC. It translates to CSAQSLAFSYNEQFF.

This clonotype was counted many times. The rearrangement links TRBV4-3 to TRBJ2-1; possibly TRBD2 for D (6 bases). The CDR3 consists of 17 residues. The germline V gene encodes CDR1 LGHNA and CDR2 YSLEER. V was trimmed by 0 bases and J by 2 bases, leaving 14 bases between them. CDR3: CASSQEQTGAAYNEQFF. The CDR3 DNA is TGCGCCAGCAGCCAAGAACAGACGGGAGCGGCCTACAATGAGCAGTTCTTC.

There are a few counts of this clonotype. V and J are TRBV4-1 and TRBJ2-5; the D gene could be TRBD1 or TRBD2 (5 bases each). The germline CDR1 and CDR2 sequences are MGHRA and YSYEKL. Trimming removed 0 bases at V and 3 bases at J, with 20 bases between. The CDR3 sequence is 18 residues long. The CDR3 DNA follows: TGCGCCAGCAGCCAAGATTCCACGGGGTCAGGGTACGAAGAGACCCAGTACTTC. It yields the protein CASSQDSTGSGYEETQYF.

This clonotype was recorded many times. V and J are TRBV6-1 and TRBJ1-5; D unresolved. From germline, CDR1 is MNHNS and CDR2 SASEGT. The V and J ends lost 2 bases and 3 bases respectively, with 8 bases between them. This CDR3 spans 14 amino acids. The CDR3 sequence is CASSERQINQPQHF. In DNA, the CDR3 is TGTGCCAGCAGTGAAAGGCAGATCAATCAGCCCCAGCATTTT.

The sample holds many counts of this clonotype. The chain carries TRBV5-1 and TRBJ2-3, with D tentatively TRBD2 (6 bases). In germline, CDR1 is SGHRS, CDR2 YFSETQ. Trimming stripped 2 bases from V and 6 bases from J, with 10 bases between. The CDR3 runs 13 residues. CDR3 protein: CASSLGGDDTQYF. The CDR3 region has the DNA TGCGCCAGCAGCTTAGGAGGGGACGATACGCAGTATTTT. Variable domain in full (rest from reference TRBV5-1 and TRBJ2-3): KAGVTQTPRYLIKTRGQQVTLSCSPISGHRSVSWYQQTPGQGLQFLFEYFSETQRNKGNFPGRFSGRQFSNSRSEMNVSTLELGDSALYLCASSLGGDDTQYFGPGTRLTVL.

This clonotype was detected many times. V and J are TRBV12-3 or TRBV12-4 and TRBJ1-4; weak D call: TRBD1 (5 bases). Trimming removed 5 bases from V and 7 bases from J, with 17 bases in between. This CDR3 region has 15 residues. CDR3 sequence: CASSPSLPGGEKLFF. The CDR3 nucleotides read TGTGCCAGCAGTCCAAGCCTACCCGGGGGTGAAAAACTGTTTTTT.

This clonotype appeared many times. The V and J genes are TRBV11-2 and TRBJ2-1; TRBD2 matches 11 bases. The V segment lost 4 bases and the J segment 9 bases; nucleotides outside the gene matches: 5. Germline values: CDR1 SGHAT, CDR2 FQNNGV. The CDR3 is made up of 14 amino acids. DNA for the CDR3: TGTGCCAGCAGCTCCCTAGCGGGAGGTATTGAGCAGTTCTTC. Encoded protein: CASSSLAGGIEQFF.